Listed below are T cell receptor beta chains from one sample, sequenced in a study of CD8 T cells in Susac syndrome. MiXCR was run by TCRdb on the immunoSEQ multiplex PCR reads, yielding one entry per CDR3 protein. The table shows 140,000 or so distinct CDR3 sequences, with 90% to 95% occurring only once. Sequenced: CD4+ T cells from PBMCs. These receptors all come from a human donor with multiple sclerosis. The CDR3 runs from the conserved cysteine through the conserved F or W. A D gene is named only where the DNA matches it firmly. Where a row states a size, it is once, few, many or the class of an expanded clone; other rows omit it.

>TRBV12-3/TRBV12-4|-|TRBJ2-5|14|-
CASSPADTGRTQYF
TGTGCCAGCAGTCCCGCGGACACGGGGAGAACCCAGTACTTC
>TRBV15|-|TRBJ2-1|13|-
CATSRVIASEQFF
TGTGCCACCAGCAGAGTGATCGCCTCCGAGCAGTTCTTC
>TRBV5-6|TRBD1|TRBJ1-2|16|-
CASSPWSWQGVYGYTF
TGTGCCAGCAGCCCCTGGAGTTGGCAGGGGGTGTATGGCTACACCTTC
>TRBV6-5|-|TRBJ2-7|15|-
CASSPRAPPNYEQYF
TGTGCCAGCAGTCCCCGGGCCCCCCCGAACTACGAGCAGTACTTC
>TRBV6-6|-|TRBJ1-1|14|-
CASTLGQANTEAFF
TGTGCCAGCACCCTAGGACAAGCGAACACTGAAGCTTTCTTT
>TRBV3-1|TRBD2|TRBJ2-1|16|-
CASSQDKLAGDNEQFF
TGTGCCAGCAGCCAAGATAAACTAGCGGGAGACAATGAGCAGTTCTTC
>TRBV27|TRBD2|TRBJ2-7|16|-
CASSLRSSGSMYEQYF
TGTGCCAGCAGTTTGCGGTCTAGCGGGAGTATGTACGAGCAGTACTTC
>TRBV19|-|TRBJ2-1|14|-
CASSNGGQKNEQFF
TGTGCCAGTAGTAATGGAGGACAGAAAAATGAGCAGTTCTTC
>TRBV5-4|-|TRBJ2-5|15|-
CASSPTSGIQETQYF
TGTGCCAGCAGCCCCACATCGGGGATCCAAGAGACCCAGTACTTC
>TRBV28|-|TRBJ2-5|14|-
CASSLIGGAGTQYF
TGTGCCAGCAGTTTAATTGGCGGGGCAGGGACCCAGTACTTC
>TRBV27|-|TRBJ2-3|15|-
CASRRGPGSTDTQYF
TGTGCCAGCAGGCGCGGACCGGGAAGCACAGATACGCAGTATTTT
>TRBV7-3|-|TRBJ1-5|13|once
CASSPGGNQPQHF
TGTGCCAGCAGCCCGGGGGGGAATCAGCCCCAGCATTTT
>TRBV20-1|-|TRBJ2-1|14|-
CSARLPGAYNEQFF
TGCAGTGCTAGATTGCCGGGAGCGTACAATGAGCAGTTCTTC
>TRBV7-6|-|TRBJ2-6|15|-
CASSLPGSGANVLTF
TGTGCCAGCAGCTTACCGGGATCTGGGGCCAACGTCCTGACTTTC
>TRBV9|-|TRBJ2-7|16|few
CASSVSEQGPSYEQYF
TGTGCCAGCAGCGTATCTGAACAAGGACCGTCCTACGAGCAGTACTTC
>TRBV5-4|TRBD2|TRBJ2-5|14|-
CASSVGTSRETQYF
TGTGCCAGCAGCGTAGGGACTAGCCGAGAGACCCAGTACTTC
>TRBV12-3/TRBV12-4|-|TRBJ1-6|17|-
CASTLLLQGMGNSPLHF
TGTGCCAGCACCCTTCTCCTCCAGGGCATGGGGAATTCACCCCTCCACTTT
>TRBV12-3/TRBV12-4|-|TRBJ2-1|15|-
CASSLPLAVYNEQFF
TGTGCCAGCAGTTTACCCCTAGCAGTCTACAATGAGCAGTTCTTC
>TRBV2|TRBD1|TRBJ2-3|14|-
CASSGDRVTDTQYF
TGTGCCAGCAGCGGGGACAGGGTCACAGATACGCAGTATTTT
>TRBV6-1|-|TRBJ1-6|15|-
CASSRPGQSNSPLHF
TGTGCCAGCAGTCGCCCGGGGCAGAGTAATTCACCCCTCCACTTT
>TRBV19|-|TRBJ2-6|15|-
CASSPTHSGANVLTF
TGTGCCAGTAGCCCTACGCACTCTGGGGCCAACGTCCTGACTTTC
>TRBV13|-|TRBJ2-7|16|-
CASSLGPVTNSYEQYF
TGTGCCAGCAGCTTGGGTCCGGTTACAAACTCCTACGAGCAGTACTTC
>TRBV20-1|TRBD1|TRBJ1-5|14|-
CSAQQGAGNQPQHF
TGCAGTGCGCAACAGGGGGCTGGCAATCAGCCCCAGCATTTT
>TRBV6-2/TRBV6-3|-|TRBJ2-3|15|-
CASSSTRDSGVTQYF
TGTGCCAGCAGTTCAACCCGGGACTCTGGTGTGACGCAGTATTTT
>TRBV30|-|TRBJ1-2|17|-
CAWTGAAAGKNNYGYTF
TGTGCCTGGACTGGGGCGGCGGCAGGGAAAAATAACTATGGCTACACCTTC
>TRBV29-1|-|TRBJ2-2|15|-
CSGRTGTRLTGELFF
TGCAGCGGCCGAACAGGGACCCGTTTAACCGGGGAGCTGTTTTTT
>TRBV3-1|-|TRBJ2-1|12|-
CASSQQGTEQFF
TGTGCCAGCAGCCAACAGGGAACTGAGCAGTTCTTC
>TRBV29-1|-|TRBJ1-4|13|-
CSVEDAEGRKLFF
TGCAGCGTTGAAGATGCGGAGGGACGAAAACTGTTTTTT
>TRBV11-2|TRBD1|TRBJ1-6|14|-
CASSLRQGSSPLHF
TGTGCCAGCAGCTTACGACAGGGTTCTTCACCCCTCCACTTT
>TRBV20-1|-|TRBJ2-5|12|-
CSTPRGRETQYF
TGCAGCACACCACGCGGGCGAGAGACCCAGTACTTC
>TRBV9|-|TRBJ1-4|15|-
CASSPSTGFNEKLFF
TGTGCCAGCAGCCCGTCCACAGGTTTTAATGAAAAACTGTTTTTT
>TRBV29-1|-|TRBJ2-5|12|few
CSVGGQKETQYF
TGCAGCGTTGGTGGCCAAAAAGAGACCCAGTACTTC
>TRBV30|-|TRBJ2-5|11|-
CARRGKETQYF
TGTGCCAGGAGGGGGAAAGAGACCCAGTACTTC
>TRBV20-1|TRBD1|TRBJ1-2|14|-
CSAEDRVINYGYTF
TGCAGTGCCGAGGACAGGGTGATCAACTATGGCTACACCTTC
>TRBV5-4|TRBD1|TRBJ2-4|16|-
CASSTGQDLAKNIQYF
TGTGCCAGCAGCACTGGACAGGACCTAGCCAAAAACATTCAGTACTTC
>TRBV20-1|-|TRBJ2-5|15|-
CSATFGGGLQETQYF
TGCAGTGCTACCTTTGGGGGGGGGCTTCAAGAGACCCAGTACTTC
>TRBV12-3/TRBV12-4|TRBD1|TRBJ1-2|16|-
CASSEDRAGYGRGYTF
TGTGCCAGCAGTGAGGACAGGGCGGGGTATGGGAGAGGCTACACCTTC
>TRBV23-1|-|TRBJ2-7|17|-
CASSQSSSLGRRGEQYF
TGCGCCAGCAGTCAATCTTCTTCGTTAGGGCGGCGTGGTGAGCAGTACTTC
>TRBV5-1|TRBD2|TRBJ2-5|15|-
CASSLVRGDQETQYF
TGCGCCAGCAGCTTGGTCCGGGGGGACCAAGAGACCCAGTACTTC
>TRBV29-1|TRBD2|TRBJ2-2|17|-
CSVGLAGASRNTGELFF
TGCAGCGTTGGCCTAGCGGGGGCCTCGCGGAACACCGGGGAGCTGTTTTTT
>TRBV4-3|-|TRBJ2-7|14|-
CASSQDRAPGEQYF
TGCGCCAGCAGCCAAGACCGGGCCCCTGGCGAGCAGTACTTC
>TRBV2|-|TRBJ2-3|15|-
CASSERLRGSDTQYF
TGTGCCAGCAGTGAGCGGCTAAGGGGGTCAGATACGCAGTATTTT
>TRBV7-2|-|TRBJ1-2|16|-
CASSLASSGQDYGYTF
TGTGCCAGCAGCTTAGCATCGTCGGGGCAGGACTATGGCTACACCTTC
>TRBV9|-|TRBJ1-1|13|-
CASSLDTNTEAFF
TGTGCCAGCAGCTTAGACACCAACACTGAAGCTTTCTTT
>TRBV4-1|TRBD2|TRBJ2-3|15|-
CASSNTGTSGDTQYF
TGCGCCAGCAGCAATACCGGGACTAGCGGAGATACGCAGTATTTT
>TRBV20-1|-|TRBJ1-5|16|-
CSAQKGGDDRNQPQHF
TGCAGTGCTCAGAAAGGGGGGGATGATCGCAATCAGCCCCAGCATTTT
>TRBV6-2/TRBV6-3|TRBD2|TRBJ2-1|18|-
CASSYRYARGTSSNEQFF
TGTGCCAGCAGTTACAGGTATGCGAGGGGGACTAGCAGCAATGAGCAGTTCTTC
>TRBV14|TRBD2|TRBJ2-7|14|-
CASSHERGAYEQYF
TGTGCCAGCAGCCACGAGCGGGGAGCCTACGAGCAGTACTTC
>TRBV6-2/TRBV6-3|TRBD2|TRBJ2-3|15|-
CASSPQRGRTDTQYF
TGTGCCAGCAGTCCCCAGCGGGGTAGGACAGATACGCAGTATTTT
>TRBV20-1|-|TRBJ2-6|13|-
CSASSRSANVLTF
TGCAGTGCTAGTTCCCGGAGCGCCAACGTCCTGACTTTC
>TRBV6-5|-|TRBJ1-5|14|-
CASSYFSRGQPQHF
TGTGCCAGCAGTTACTTTTCAAGGGGGCAGCCCCAGCATTTT
>TRBV29-1|TRBD1|TRBJ1-1|14|-
CSVIETGSNTEAFF
TGCAGCGTCATAGAGACAGGGTCGAACACTGAAGCTTTCTTT
>TRBV2|TRBD1|TRBJ1-2|14|-
CASSGDRGEYGYTF
TGTGCCAGCAGCGGGGACAGGGGGGAGTATGGCTACACCTTC
>TRBV7-2|-|TRBJ2-5|14|-
CASSLAGTQETQYF
TGTGCCAGCAGCTTAGCGGGGACTCAAGAGACCCAGTACTTC
>TRBV15|TRBD2|TRBJ2-2|16|-
CATSRDRAGGTGELFF
TGTGCCACCAGCAGAGATAGAGCGGGGGGCACCGGGGAGCTGTTTTTT
>TRBV24-1|TRBD2|TRBJ2-2|16|-
CATSDPRSGASGELFF
TGTGCCACCAGTGATCCGAGGAGCGGGGCATCCGGGGAGCTGTTTTTT
>TRBV6-1|TRBD2|TRBJ2-5|15|-
CASSRRLAGEETQYF
TGTGCCAGCAGTAGAAGACTAGCGGGGGAAGAGACCCAGTACTTC
>TRBV29-1|-|TRBJ1-5|12|-
CSVGDYNQPQHF
TGCAGCGTGGGGGACTACAATCAGCCCCAGCATTTT
>TRBV2|TRBD2|TRBJ2-2|15|-
CASSEQAGRTGELFF
TGTGCCAGCAGTGAGCAAGCGGGAAGGACCGGGGAGCTGTTTTTT